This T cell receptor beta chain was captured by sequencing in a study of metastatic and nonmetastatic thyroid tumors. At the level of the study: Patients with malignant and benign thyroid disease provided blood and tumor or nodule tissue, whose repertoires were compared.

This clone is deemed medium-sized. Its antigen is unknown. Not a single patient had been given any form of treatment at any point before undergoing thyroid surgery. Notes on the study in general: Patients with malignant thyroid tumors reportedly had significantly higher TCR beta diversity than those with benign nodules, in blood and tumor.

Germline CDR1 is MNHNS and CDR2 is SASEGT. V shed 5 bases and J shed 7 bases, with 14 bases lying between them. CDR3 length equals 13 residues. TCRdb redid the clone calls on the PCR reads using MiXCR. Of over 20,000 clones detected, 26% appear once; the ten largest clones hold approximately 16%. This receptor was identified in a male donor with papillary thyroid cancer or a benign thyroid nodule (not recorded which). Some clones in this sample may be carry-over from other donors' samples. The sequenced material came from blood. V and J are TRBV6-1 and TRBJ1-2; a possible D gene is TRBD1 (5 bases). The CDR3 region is CASSREGVAGYTF. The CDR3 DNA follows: TGTGCCAGCAGTCGAGAAGGGGTGGCTGGCTACACCTTC.